Here is one T cell receptor beta chain with its context. What it binds is not known. The V gene lost 8 bases and the J gene lost 0 bases, with 10 bases spanning the gap. CDR1 is SNHLY, CDR2 FYNNEI, per germline. CDR3 length equals 13 residues. This PCR relied on a set of 60 Vbeta primers and 13 Jbeta primers. The method was immunoSEQ multiplex PCR; TCRdb's version includes in-frame clones alone and lacks a portion of them. The profile covers 200,000 to 250,000 clones, with approximately 70% appearing a single time and less than 2% taken by the ten largest. The data derive from a study of cytomegalovirus exposure and HLA in healthy donors. Study-level results: Per a later analysis, HLA-associated TCR beta chains showed more clonal expansion than other, equally common TCR beta chains. One cluster of highly shared sequence variants probably arose as a sequencing artifact.

The sequenced sample consisted of PBMCs. The clonotype originates from a woman aged 25-40 years in good health and CMV-seronegative. The gene calls are TRBV2 and TRBJ1-1, with D maybe TRBD1 (6 bases). Written as DNA, the CDR3 is TGTGCCAGCTCTGCAGGGGTGAACACTGAAGCTTTCTTT. It is translated as CASSAGVNTEAFF.